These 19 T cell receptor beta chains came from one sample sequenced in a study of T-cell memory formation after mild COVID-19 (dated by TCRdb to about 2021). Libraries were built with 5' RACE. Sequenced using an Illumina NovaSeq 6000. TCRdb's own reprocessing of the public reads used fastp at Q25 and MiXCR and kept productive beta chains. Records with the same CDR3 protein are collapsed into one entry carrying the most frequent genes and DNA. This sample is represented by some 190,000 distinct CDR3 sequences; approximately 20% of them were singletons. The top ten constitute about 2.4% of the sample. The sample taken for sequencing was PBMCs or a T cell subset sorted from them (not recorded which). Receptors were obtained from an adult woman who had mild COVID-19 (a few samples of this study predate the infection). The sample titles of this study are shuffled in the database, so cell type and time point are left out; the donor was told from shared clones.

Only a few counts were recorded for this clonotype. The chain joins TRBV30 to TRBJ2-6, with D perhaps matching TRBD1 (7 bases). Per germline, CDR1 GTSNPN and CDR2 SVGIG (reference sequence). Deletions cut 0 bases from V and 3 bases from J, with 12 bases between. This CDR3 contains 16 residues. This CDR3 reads CAWSVYRGGGANVLTF. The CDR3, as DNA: TGTGCCTGGAGTGTCTACAGGGGAGGTGGGGCCAACGTCCTGACTTTC.

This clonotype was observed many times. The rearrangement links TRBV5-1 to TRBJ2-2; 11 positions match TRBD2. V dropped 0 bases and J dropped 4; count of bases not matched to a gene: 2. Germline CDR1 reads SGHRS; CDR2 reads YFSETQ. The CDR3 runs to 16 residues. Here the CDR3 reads CASSLGLAGPTGELFF. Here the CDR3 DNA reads TGCGCCAGCAGCTTGGGACTAGCGGGACCCACCGGGGAGCTGTTTTTT.

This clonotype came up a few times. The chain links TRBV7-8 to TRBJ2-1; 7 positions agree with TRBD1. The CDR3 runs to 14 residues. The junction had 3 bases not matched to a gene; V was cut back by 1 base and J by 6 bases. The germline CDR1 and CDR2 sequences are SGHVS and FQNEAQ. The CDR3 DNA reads TGTGCCAGCAGCTTAGGACAGGGTCTCAATGAGCAGTTCTTC. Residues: CASSLGQGLNEQFF.

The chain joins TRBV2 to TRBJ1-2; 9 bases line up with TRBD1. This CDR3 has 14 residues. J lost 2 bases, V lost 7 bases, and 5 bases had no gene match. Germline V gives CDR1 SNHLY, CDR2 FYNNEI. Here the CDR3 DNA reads TGTGCCAGCACCCCGGACAGGGGAAACTATGGCTACACCTTC. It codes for CASTPDRGNYGYTF.

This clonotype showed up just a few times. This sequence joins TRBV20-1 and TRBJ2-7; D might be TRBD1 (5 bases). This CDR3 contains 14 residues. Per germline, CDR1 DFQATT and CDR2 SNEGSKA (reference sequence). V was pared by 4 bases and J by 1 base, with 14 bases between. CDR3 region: CSATAVDSSYEQYF. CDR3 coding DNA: TGCAGTGCTACCGCCGTCGACAGTTCCTACGAGCAGTACTTC.

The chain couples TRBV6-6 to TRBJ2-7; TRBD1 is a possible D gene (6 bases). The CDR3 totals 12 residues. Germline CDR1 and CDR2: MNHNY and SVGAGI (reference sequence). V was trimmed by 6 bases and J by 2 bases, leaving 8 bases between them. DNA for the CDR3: TGTGCCAGCAGCGACAGGACCTACGAGCAGTACTTC. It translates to CASSDRTYEQYF.

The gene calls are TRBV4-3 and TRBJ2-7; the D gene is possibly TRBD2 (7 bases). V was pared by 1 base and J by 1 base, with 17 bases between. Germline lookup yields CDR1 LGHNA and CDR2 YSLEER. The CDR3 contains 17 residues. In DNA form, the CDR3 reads TGCGCCAGCAGCCAAGTAGGGGGGGCGACACTTTCCTACGAGCAGTACTTC. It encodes CASSQVGGATLSYEQYF.

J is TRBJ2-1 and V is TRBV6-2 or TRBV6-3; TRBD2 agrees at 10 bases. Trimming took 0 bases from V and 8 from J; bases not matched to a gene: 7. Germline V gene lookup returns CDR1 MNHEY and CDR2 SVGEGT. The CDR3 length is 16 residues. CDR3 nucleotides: TGTGCCAGCAGTTACTCGGGAGCGGGAGGGGGGCATGAGCAGTTCTTC. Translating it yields CASSYSGAGGGHEQFF.

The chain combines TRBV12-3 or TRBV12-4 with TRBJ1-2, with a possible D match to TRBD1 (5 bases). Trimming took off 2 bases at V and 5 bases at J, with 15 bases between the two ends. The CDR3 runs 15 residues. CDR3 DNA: TGTGCCAGCAGTTTATTTAGGGGCAGGAATTATGGCTACACCTTC. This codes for CASSLFRGRNYGYTF.

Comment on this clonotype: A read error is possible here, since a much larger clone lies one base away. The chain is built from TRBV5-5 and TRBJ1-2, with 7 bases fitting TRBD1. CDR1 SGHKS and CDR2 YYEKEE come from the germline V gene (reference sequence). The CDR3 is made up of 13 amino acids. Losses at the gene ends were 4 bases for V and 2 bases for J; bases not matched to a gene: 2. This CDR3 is CASSQDRNYGYTF. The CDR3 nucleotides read TGTGCCAGCAGCCAGGACAGGAACTATGGCTACACCTTC.

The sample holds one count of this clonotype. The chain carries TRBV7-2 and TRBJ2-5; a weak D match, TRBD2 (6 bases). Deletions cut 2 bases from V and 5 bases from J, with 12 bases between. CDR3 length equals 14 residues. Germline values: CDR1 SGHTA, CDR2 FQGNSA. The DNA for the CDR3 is TGTGCCAGCAGCTTAATGGTGGCGGGGGAGACCCAGTACTTC. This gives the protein CASSLMVAGETQYF. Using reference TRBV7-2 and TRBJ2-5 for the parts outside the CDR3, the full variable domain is GAGVSQSPSNKVTEKGKDVELRCDPISGHTALYWYRQSLGQGLEFLIYFQGNSAPDKSGLPSDRFSAERTGGSVSTLTIQRTQQEDSAVYLCASSLMVAGETQYFGPGTRLLVL.

CDR3 residues: CASSLSLAGEDTQYF. Written as DNA, the CDR3 is TGTGCCAGCAGCTTAAGCCTAGCGGGAGAGGATACGCAGTATTTT. The chain combines TRBV7-3 with TRBJ2-3; 10 nucleotides align to TRBD2. V gave up 1 base and J gave up 6 bases; unmatched junction bases: 4. This CDR3 has 15 residues. Germline V gives CDR1 SGHTA, CDR2 FQGTGA.

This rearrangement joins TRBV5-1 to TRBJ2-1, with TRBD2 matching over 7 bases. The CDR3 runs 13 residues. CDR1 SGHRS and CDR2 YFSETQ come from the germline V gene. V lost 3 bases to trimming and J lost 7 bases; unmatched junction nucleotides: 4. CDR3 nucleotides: TGCGCCAGCAGCTCGGACGGGAGGAATGAGCAGTTCTTC. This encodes CASSSDGRNEQFF.

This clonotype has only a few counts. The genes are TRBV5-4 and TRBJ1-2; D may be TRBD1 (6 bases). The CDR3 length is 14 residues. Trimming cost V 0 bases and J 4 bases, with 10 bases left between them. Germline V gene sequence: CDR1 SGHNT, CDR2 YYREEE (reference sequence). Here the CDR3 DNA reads TGTGCCAGCAGCTTGGACAGGGACACCTATGGCTACACCTTC. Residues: CASSLDRDTYGYTF. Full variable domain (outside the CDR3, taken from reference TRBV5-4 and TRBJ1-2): ETGVTQSPTHLIKTRGQQVTLRCSSQSGHNTVSWYQQALGQGPQFIFQYYREEENGRGNFPPRFSGLQFPNYSSELNVNALELDDSALYLCASSLDRDTYGYTFGSGTRLTVV.

CDR3 sequence: CSARDDRGLNEQYF. CDR3 sequence (DNA): TGCAGTGCTAGGGACGACAGGGGCCTTAACGAGCAGTACTTC. J is TRBJ2-7 and V is TRBV20-1, with 8 bases identical to TRBD1. The CDR3 is 14 residues long. The junction had 9 bases not matched to a gene; V was cut back by 3 bases and J by 5 bases. Germline assignment: CDR1 DFQATT and CDR2 SNEGSKA (reference sequence).

CDR3 nucleotide sequence: TGCGCCAGCAGCTCTGGGACTGGCTTTCGATTGAACACCGGGGAGCTGTTTTTT. It is translated as CASSSGTGFRLNTGELFF. The V call is TRBV5-1, the J call TRBJ2-2; perhaps TRBD2 as D (6 bases). Germline V lookup: CDR1 SGHRS, CDR2 YFSETQ. Between the trimmed V and J ends, which lost 3 bases and 1 base, there was a span of 19 bases. The CDR3 is 18 residues long. Together with reference TRBV5-1 and TRBJ2-2, the CDR3 gives the full variable domain: KAGVTQTPRYLIKTRGQQVTLSCSPISGHRSVSWYQQTPGQGLQFLFEYFSETQRNKGNFPGRFSGRQFSNSRSEMNVSTLELGDSALYLCASSSGTGFRLNTGELFFGEGSRLTVL.

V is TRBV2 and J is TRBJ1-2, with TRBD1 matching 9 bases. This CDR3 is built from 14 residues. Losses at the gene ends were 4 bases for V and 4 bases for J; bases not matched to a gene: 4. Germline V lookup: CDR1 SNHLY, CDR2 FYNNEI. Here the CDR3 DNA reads TGTGCCAGCAGTGGGGGACAGGGCGGCTATGGCTACACCTTC. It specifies CASSGGQGGYGYTF.

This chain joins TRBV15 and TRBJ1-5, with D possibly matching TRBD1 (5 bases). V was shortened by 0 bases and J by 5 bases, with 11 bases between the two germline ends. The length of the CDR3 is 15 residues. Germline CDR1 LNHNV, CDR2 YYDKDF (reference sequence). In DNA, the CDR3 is TGTGCCACCAGCAGAGATGGGGGGACTTATCAGCCCCAGCATTTT. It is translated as CATSRDGGTYQPQHF.

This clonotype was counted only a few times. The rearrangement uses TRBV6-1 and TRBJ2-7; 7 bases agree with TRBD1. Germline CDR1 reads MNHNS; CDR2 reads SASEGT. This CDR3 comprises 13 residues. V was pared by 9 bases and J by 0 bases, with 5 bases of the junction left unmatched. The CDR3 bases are TGTGCCAGTAGAGGACAGGACTCCTACGAGCAGTACTTC. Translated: CASRGQDSYEQYF.